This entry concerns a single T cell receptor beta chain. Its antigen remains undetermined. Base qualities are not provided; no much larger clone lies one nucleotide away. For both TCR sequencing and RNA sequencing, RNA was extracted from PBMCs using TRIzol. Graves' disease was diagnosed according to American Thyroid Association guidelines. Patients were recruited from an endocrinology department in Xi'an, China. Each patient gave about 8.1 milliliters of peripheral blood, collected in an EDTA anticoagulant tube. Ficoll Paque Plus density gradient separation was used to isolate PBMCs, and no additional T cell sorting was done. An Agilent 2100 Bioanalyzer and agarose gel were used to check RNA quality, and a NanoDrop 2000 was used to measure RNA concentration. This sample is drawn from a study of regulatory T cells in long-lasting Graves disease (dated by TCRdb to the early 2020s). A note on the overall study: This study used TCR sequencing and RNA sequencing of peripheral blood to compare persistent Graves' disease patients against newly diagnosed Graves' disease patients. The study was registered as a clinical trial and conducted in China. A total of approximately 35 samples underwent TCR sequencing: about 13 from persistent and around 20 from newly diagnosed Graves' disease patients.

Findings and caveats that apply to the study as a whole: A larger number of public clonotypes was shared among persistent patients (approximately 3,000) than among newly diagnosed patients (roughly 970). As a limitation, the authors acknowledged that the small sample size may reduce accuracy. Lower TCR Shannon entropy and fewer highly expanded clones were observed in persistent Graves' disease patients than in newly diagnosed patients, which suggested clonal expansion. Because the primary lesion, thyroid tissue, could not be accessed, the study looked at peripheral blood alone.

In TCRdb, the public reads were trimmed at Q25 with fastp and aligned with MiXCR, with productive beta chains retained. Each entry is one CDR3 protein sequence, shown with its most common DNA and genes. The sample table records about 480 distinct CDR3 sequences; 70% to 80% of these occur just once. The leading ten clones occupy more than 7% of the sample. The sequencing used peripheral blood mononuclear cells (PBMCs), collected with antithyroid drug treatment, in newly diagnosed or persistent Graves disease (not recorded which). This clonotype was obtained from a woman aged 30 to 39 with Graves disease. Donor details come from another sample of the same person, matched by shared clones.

The encoded CDR3 is CASSYSIGQSTEAFF. The nucleotide sequence reads as follows: TGTGCCAGCAGTTACTCGATCGGCCAGTCCACTGAAGCTTTCTTT. This chain is built from TRBV6-5 and TRBJ1-1; the D gene identity is not certain. V gives up 0 bases and J gives up 4 bases, and the segment between their germline ends measures 12 bases. The CDR1 and CDR2 encoded by the germline V gene are MNHEY and SVGAGI. The CDR3 runs 15 residues from the cysteine to the phenylalanine. Only the CDR3 DNA is retained, 45 bases long and in frame from the first base.